This paragraph covers one T cell receptor (beta chain) sequence. This clonotype was seen ten or more times. Its recognized antigen is unknown. Per-nucleotide qualities are absent, and no much larger clonotype sits a single base away. Per the publication, the treatment or condition label means: allogeneic hematopoietic cell transplantation with graft depleted of TCRalphabeta T cells and CD19 B cells. Transplant recipients were children who received TCRalphabeta/CD19-depleted allogeneic hematopoietic cell grafts. From cysteine to phenylalanine, the CDR3 is 14 amino acids long. The DNA shown is the 42-base CDR3, in frame from base 1. The junction shows trimming of 1 base on V and 3 bases on J, plus 7 bases between the germline ends. The library was built by means of PCR. The instrument given in TCRdb is Illumina HiSeq 2500. Molecular barcoding was employed in the preparation of TCR libraries, with unique molecular identifiers being used to normalize TCRbeta repertoire quantification. TCRdb's own reprocessing of the public reads used fastp at Q25 and MiXCR and kept productive beta chains. CDR3 protein duplicates are merged, each entry listing the most common genes and DNA. Present in this sample are about 200,000 distinct CDR3 sequences, roughly 6% of which were seen just once. Together, the top ten hold 4.5% of the sample.

The source of the sample is a study of T-cell reconstitution after alpha-beta-depleted transplantation in children (dated by TCRdb to the mid-2010s). Regarding the study in general: The study quantitatively tracked T-cell immune reconstitution after TCRalphabeta/CD19-depleted allogeneic hematopoietic cell transplantation in children using TCR repertoire profiling.

What the research found in general, with its limitations: The high TCRbeta diversity at day 60 in some patients was ascribed to recipient T cells and intrathymic progenitors that had survived conditioning. About two months after transplant, the apparently early recovery of alphabetaT-cell counts reportedly depended on just several hundred clones that had expanded rapidly and came from non-depleted graft cells. Hyperexpanded clone frequencies declined over subsequent months; after one year, T-cell counts and TCRbeta diversity were mostly attributed to newly produced T cells.

This specimen consisted of PBMCs, obtained before TCRalphabeta/CD19-depleted stem cell transplant. The sequence joins TRBV12-3 or TRBV12-4 to TRBJ2-1, with no D gene named confidently. This clonotype was sampled from a girl under two years old with combined immunodeficiency, due to receive a stem cell transplant. The sequenced DNA is TGTGCCAGCAGTTTAGGCTCTGGCTACAATGAGCAGTTCTTC. This gives the protein CASSLGSGYNEQFF.